Below, 19 T cell receptor beta chains from the same sample are listed, as sequenced in a study of blood T cell repertoires in COVID-19. Only in-frame clones appear in the TCRdb table, and some are missing; sequencing was by immunoSEQ multiplex PCR. The sample includes approximately 330,000 clones, almost 90% of them seen just once. Sequencing was carried out using peripheral blood. The receptors originated from a middle-aged woman with COVID-19, enrolled during active disease.

The rearrangement joins TRBV7-9 to TRBJ1-1; D remains ambiguous. The germline V gene encodes CDR1 SEHNR and CDR2 FQNEAQ (reference sequence). Trimming took 5 bases from V and 3 from J, leaving 13 bases between them. The CDR3 sequence is 14 residues long. The CDR3 spells CASSGLRGDTEAFF. In DNA form, the CDR3 reads TGTGCCAGCAGCGGCCTCCGGGGAGACACTGAAGCTTTCTTT. Full variable domain (rest looked up from reference TRBV7-9 and TRBJ1-1): DTGVSQNPRHKITKRGQNVTFRCDPISEHNRLYWYRQTLGQGPEFLTYFQNEAQLEKSRLLSDRFSAERPKGSFSTLEIQRTEQGDSAMYLCASSGLRGDTEAFFGQGTRLTVV.

The chain recombines TRBV6-5 with TRBJ1-2; 9 bases are shared with TRBD1. Germline CDR1 is MNHEY and CDR2 is SVGAGI. Trimming at V came to 6 bases and at J to 5 bases, leaving 7 bases not matched to a gene. The CDR3 totals 14 residues. CDR3: CASSKGQGSYGYTF. The CDR3 DNA reads TGTGCCAGCAGCAAGGGACAGGGTTCTTATGGCTACACCTTC.

The chain joins TRBV19 to TRBJ2-3; TRBD2 matches 9 bases. The CDR3 has 19 amino acids. Germline V gene data show CDR1 as LNHDA and CDR2 as SQIVND (reference sequence). V trimming: 3 bases; J trimming: 0 bases; junction bases outside the gene matches: 13. This CDR3 is CASSMDWSGGLFSTDTQYF. The CDR3 nucleotides read TGTGCCAGTAGTATGGATTGGAGCGGGGGGCTTTTCAGCACAGATACGCAGTATTTT.

V is TRBV4-3 and J is TRBJ2-7; a weak D match, TRBD2 (5 bases). The germline V gene encodes CDR1 LGHNA and CDR2 YSLEER. Trimming left V 4 bases short and J 3 bases short, with 10 bases between. This CDR3 contains 13 residues. The CDR3 DNA is TGCGCCAGCAGCCTTGACGGGAACTACGAGCAGTACTTC. Its translation: CASSLDGNYEQYF.

This rearrangement joins TRBV27 to TRBJ1-5, with D perhaps TRBD1 (5 bases). Per the germline V gene, CDR1 is MNHEY and CDR2 is SMNVEV (reference sequence). The CDR3 sequence is 14 residues long. With 5 bases removed from V and 1 base from J, the gap between germline ends came to 9 bases. CDR3 sequence reads: CASSQGGSNQPQHF. CDR3 DNA: TGTGCCAGCAGTCAGGGAGGGAGCAATCAGCCCCAGCATTTT.

This clone came up a few times. The chain links TRBV11-1 to TRBJ1-2, with unresolved D. Germline CDR1 reads SGHAT; CDR2 reads FQDESV (reference sequence). V was pared by 5 bases and J by 7 bases, with 17 bases between. CDR3 length: 14 residues. CDR3 in amino acids: CASSQREGRSGYTF. DNA of the CDR3: TGTGCCAGCAGCCAAAGAGAGGGCAGGTCTGGCTACACCTTC.

The chain recombines TRBV9 with TRBJ1-2; D is uncertain. Trimming took off 0 bases at V and 0 bases at J, with 9 bases between the two ends. The CDR3 has 15 amino acids. From germline, CDR1 is SGDLS and CDR2 YYNGEE. The CDR3 spells CASSVGAGTNYGYTF. The CDR3 DNA is TGTGCCAGCAGCGTAGGGGCAGGAACTAACTATGGCTACACCTTC. Together with reference TRBV9 and TRBJ1-2, the CDR3 gives the full variable domain: DSGVTQTPKHLITATGQRVTLRCSPRSGDLSVYWYQQSLDQGLQFLIQYYNGEERAKGNILERFSAQQFPDLHSELNLSSLELGDSALYFCASSVGAGTNYGYTFGSGTRLTVV.

V and J are TRBV6-6 and TRBJ2-1; TRBD2 aligns across 9 bases. The germline V gene encodes CDR1 MNHNY and CDR2 SVGAGI (reference sequence). The CDR3 runs to 15 residues. J was trimmed by 5 bases and V by 5 bases; bases with no gene match: 7. As DNA, the CDR3 is TGTGCCAGCAGTCCCCTAGCGGGGATCAACAATGAGCAGTTCTTC. Translated: CASSPLAGINNEQFF.

The gene calls are TRBV5-4 and TRBJ1-3; D perhaps matches TRBD1 (5 bases). V was pared by 3 bases and J by 4 bases, with 14 bases between. The germline gives CDR1 SGHNT, CDR2 YYREEE (reference sequence). The CDR3 has 15 residues. The CDR3 coding sequence is TGTGCCAGCAGCTCCCAAAAGGAGGGGGGAAACACCATATATTTT. It codes for CASSSQKEGGNTIYF. The full variable domain, with the rest looked up from reference TRBV5-4 and TRBJ1-3, is ETGVTQSPTHLIKTRGQQVTLRCSSQSGHNTVSWYQQALGQGPQFIFQYYREEENGRGNFPPRFSGLQFPNYSSELNVNALELDDSALYLCASSSQKEGGNTIYFGEGSWLTVV.

CDR3 in amino acids: CASSSRQGNTGELFF. CDR3 nucleotides: TGTGCCAGCAGCTCTCGACAGGGGAACACCGGGGAGCTGTTTTTT. The chain recombines TRBV7-3 with TRBJ2-2; 7 bases fit TRBD1. The length of the CDR3 is 15 residues. V was clipped by 4 bases and J by 1 base; unmatched bases: 3. Germline assignment: CDR1 SGHTA and CDR2 FQGTGA.

The genes are TRBV9 and TRBJ1-4, with 10 bases fitting TRBD1. Trimming at V came to 4 bases and at J to 3 bases, leaving 12 bases not matched to a gene. Germline-derived CDR1 and CDR2 are SGDLS and YYNGEE. CDR3 length equals 18 residues. This chain's CDR3 is CASSTTTGQGRSNEKLFF. CDR3 nucleotides: TGTGCCAGCAGCACAACGACGGGACAGGGGCGGTCTAATGAAAAACTGTTTTTT.

The chain recombines TRBV10-3 with TRBJ1-3; TRBD1 matches at 10 bases. CDR3 length equals 14 residues. Losses at the gene ends were 6 bases for V and 6 bases for J; bases not matched to a gene: 5. Per germline, CDR1 ENHRY and CDR2 SYGVKD. Here the CDR3 reads CAISPGTGENTIYF. The CDR3 DNA is TGTGCCATCAGCCCGGGGACAGGGGAAAACACCATATATTTT.

V is TRBV5-1 and J is TRBJ1-3; 7 positions agree with TRBD1. Trimming cost V 4 bases and J 1 base; bases outside gene matches: 8. The CDR3 is 16 amino acids. Germline CDR1 and CDR2: SGHRS and YFSETQ. The CDR3 DNA reads as TGCGCCAGCAGCCTCCGGGACAGAGGTTCTGGAAACACCATATATTTT. This codes for CASSLRDRGSGNTIYF.

This sequence joins TRBV4-3 and TRBJ2-1; a possible D gene is TRBD2 (5 bases). Germline CDR1 LGHNA, CDR2 YSLEER. Trimming took off 0 bases at V and 0 bases at J, with 18 bases between the two ends. The CDR3 totals 19 residues. The DNA of the CDR3 is TGCGCCAGCAGCCAAGAAGATCAGAGGGCCCACCACTCCTACAATGAGCAGTTCTTC. Encoded protein: CASSQEDQRAHHSYNEQFF.

The V gene is TRBV7-3, the J gene TRBJ1-2; possible D gene TRBD1, 5 bases. Germline CDR1 reads SGHTA; CDR2 reads FQGTGA. Trimming shortened V by 0 bases and J by 0 bases, and 14 bases separated the two germline ends. The CDR3 runs to 17 residues. This CDR3 reads CASSLTGGPPPNYGYTF. In DNA, the CDR3 is TGTGCCAGCAGCTTAACGGGGGGTCCCCCCCCTAACTATGGCTACACCTTC.

This CDR3 is CASRGLAEPFYNEQFF. CDR3 in DNA: TGTGCCAGTAGGGGGCTAGCGGAGCCTTTTTACAATGAGCAGTTCTTC. This chain links TRBV19 with TRBJ2-1; 7 positions agree with TRBD2. Losses at the gene ends were 6 bases for V and 4 bases for J; bases not matched to a gene: 12. This CDR3 region has 16 residues. Looked up from germline, CDR1 is LNHDA and CDR2 is SQIVND (reference sequence).

This clone was detected only once. The chain carries TRBV9 and TRBJ1-1; D unresolved. The V end was cut by 3 bases, the J end by 2 bases, with 11 bases between. The CDR3 has 14 residues. Germline V gene sequence: CDR1 SGDLS, CDR2 YYNGEE. This CDR3 reads CASSASGFNTEAFF. CDR3 sequence (DNA): TGTGCCAGCAGCGCTTCGGGGTTCAACACTGAAGCTTTCTTT.

This chain joins TRBV19 and TRBJ2-7; 9 nucleotides align to TRBD1. This CDR3 has 13 amino acids. V was pared by 7 bases and J by 1 base, with 2 bases of the junction left unmatched. Germline V gene lookup returns CDR1 LNHDA and CDR2 SQIVND (reference sequence). The CDR3 sequence is CASNRGPSYEQYF. In DNA, the CDR3 is TGTGCCAGTAACAGGGGGCCTTCCTACGAGCAGTACTTC.

There are a few counts of this clone. This chain links TRBV12-3 or TRBV12-4 with TRBJ2-7; maybe TRBD1 (5 bases). The CDR3 has 13 amino acids. V shed 2 bases and J shed 6 bases, with 11 bases lying between them. The CDR3 region is CASSLRWGGEQYF. The CDR3 bases are TGTGCCAGCAGTTTACGGTGGGGCGGCGAGCAGTACTTC.